This T cell receptor beta chain was identified in a study of shared T cell receptors in the human thymus. V shed 0 bases and J shed 2 bases, with 11 bases lying between them. CDR1 and CDR2 from the germline V gene are LGHNA and YSLEER. The CDR3 sequence is 16 residues long. Only in-frame clones appear in the TCRdb table, and some are missing; sequencing was by immunoSEQ multiplex PCR. Of 700,000 or so clones in the sample, 70% to 90% were seen once. This sample also appeared in a second study, on human thymus T cells. From that second work: Having surgery to correct congenital heart defects, healthy Finnish infants acted as the donors. Gene usage for V and J segments appeared biased in thymic and blood repertoires. The related literature has documented a marked overlap of thymic repertoires among unrelated individuals.

Sequencing was done on a sample of thymocytes. The TCR comes from a girl less than two years old with a congenital heart defect. The chain uses TRBV4-3 and TRBJ2-1, with D perhaps matching TRBD2 (6 bases). CDR3 loop: CASSQEGTGAYNEQFF. The CDR3 DNA reads as TGCGCCAGCAGCCAAGAGGGAACGGGGGCCTACAATGAGCAGTTCTTC.